This entry lists 3 T cell receptor beta chains sequenced from one sample in a study of siplizumab effects on memory and regulatory T cells (dated by TCRdb to the late 2010s). Library creation used the immunoSEQ multiplex PCR assay. This immuneACCESS table, as held by TCRdb, lists in-frame sequences with V and J called but not all clones. Of the missing ones, under half trace to an unresolved V gene in checked studies; the others have no known cause. The sample table contains about 110,000 clones; only one count was recorded for about 90% of them. The ten largest clones take up approximately 0.75% of the sample. The specimen sequenced was Tregs sorted from blood. These receptors came from a human donor in good health.

The chain has TRBV10-2 and TRBJ2-2, with D maybe TRBD1 (5 bases). V lost 6 bases and J lost 6, with 11 bases in between. Germline V lookup: CDR1 WSHSY, CDR2 SAAADI. The length of the CDR3 is 13 residues. CDR3 protein: CASRGLGPGELFF. CDR3 coding DNA: TGCGCCAGCAGGGGGCTAGGCCCCGGGGAGCTGTTTTTT.

V is TRBV6-1 and J is TRBJ1-6; D gene uncertain. With 8 bases removed from V and 5 bases from J, the gap between germline ends came to 13 bases. The CDR3 contains 14 residues. The germline V gene encodes CDR1 MNHNS and CDR2 SASEGT. CDR3 in amino acids: CASYFTGDNSPLHF. In DNA, the CDR3 is TGTGCCAGCTACTTTACGGGTGATAATTCACCCCTCCACTTT.

The chain employs TRBV7-9 and TRBJ2-7; 7 nucleotides align to TRBD2. The CDR3 has 16 residues. J lost 2 bases, V lost 4 bases, and 11 bases had no gene match. The germline gives CDR1 SEHNR, CDR2 FQNEAQ (reference sequence). The CDR3 DNA sequence: TGTGCCAGCAGCTCCCAAACGACTAGCAGGCCCTACGAGCAGTACTTC. It translates to CASSSQTTSRPYEQYF.